The 22 T cell receptor beta chains reported below all come from one sample, sequenced in a study of cytomegalovirus exposure and HLA in healthy donors. Primers for the PCR totalled 60 Vbeta and 13 Jbeta. Here immunoSEQ multiplex PCR was the method, and the copy in TCRdb shows in-frame clones only, minus some. The sample yields 160,000 or so clones, under 85% seen once. Sequenced input: PBMCs. The receptors shown here come from a human donor in good health.

The CDR3, as DNA: TGCGCCAGCACCACCGGGGTCGTGAACACTGAAGCTTTCTTT. Encoded protein: CASTTGVVNTEAFF. The chain recombines TRBV5-1 with TRBJ1-1; D is uncertain. The CDR3 sequence is 14 residues long. Germline V gene sequence: CDR1 SGHRS, CDR2 YFSETQ. V shed 6 bases and J shed 0 bases, with 12 bases lying between them.

The sample holds a few counts of this clone. The chain uses TRBV2 and TRBJ1-5; D gene unclear. This CDR3 spans 15 amino acids. CDR1 and CDR2 (germline): SNHLY, FYNNEI. The V end lost 0 bases, the J end lost 5 bases, and 11 bases lay between the germline ends. CDR3 loop: CASSEAEAGDQPQHF. CDR3 nucleotides: TGTGCCAGCAGTGAAGCGGAGGCCGGGGATCAGCCCCAGCATTTT.

The CDR3 protein is CASSLVRDRGVYEQYF. CDR3 bases: TGTGCCAGCAGCTTAGTTCGGGACAGGGGGGTCTACGAGCAGTACTTC. This chain links TRBV13 with TRBJ2-7; TRBD1 agrees at 11 bases. Germline assignment: CDR1 PRHDT and CDR2 FYEKMQ (reference sequence). The V and J ends lost 1 base and 3 bases, in that order; junction bases with no gene match: 5. The CDR3 has 16 amino acids.

The J gene is TRBJ2-1, the V gene TRBV2, with D possibly matching TRBD2 (6 bases). The length of the CDR3 is 14 residues. V lost 5 bases and J lost 4, with 12 bases in between. The V gene's germline CDR1 is SNHLY and CDR2 FYNNEI. The CDR3 protein is CASSQRTTYNEQFF. Written as DNA, the CDR3 is TGTGCCAGCAGTCAACGGACTACGTACAATGAGCAGTTCTTC. Filled out from reference TRBV2 and TRBJ2-1, the complete variable domain reads EPEVTQTPSHQVTQMGQEVILRCVPISNHLYFYWYRQILGQKVEFLVSFYNNEISEKSEIFDDQFSVERPDGSNFTLKIRSTKLEDSAMYFCASSQRTTYNEQFFGPGTRLTVL.

The chain recombines TRBV5-4 with TRBJ1-1, with TRBD1 as a possible D gene (6 bases). V was trimmed by 4 bases and J by 10 bases, leaving 14 bases between them. This CDR3 region has 12 residues. CDR1 and CDR2 (germline): SGHNT, YYREEE (reference sequence). The CDR3 DNA reads TGTGCCAGCAGCAACAGGGAAAGTGGAGCTTTCTTT. This codes for CASSNRESGAFF.

The gene calls are TRBV27 and TRBJ2-3, with 9 nucleotides matching TRBD2. This CDR3 is 15 amino acids long. Germline V gene lookup returns CDR1 MNHEY and CDR2 SMNVEV (reference sequence). J lost 0 bases, V lost 7 bases, and 5 bases had no gene match. CDR3 sequence reads: CASNLLAGSTDTQYF. For the CDR3, the DNA is TGTGCCAGCAACCTCCTAGCGGGGAGCACAGATACGCAGTATTTT.

The chain combines TRBV30 with TRBJ2-7, with D perhaps matching TRBD1 (5 bases). V was trimmed by 5 bases and J by 3 bases, leaving 26 bases between them. Germline CDR1 GTSNPN, CDR2 SVGIG (reference sequence). CDR3 size: 17 residues. The CDR3 loop is CAWHSPSQGYPYYEQYF. In nucleotides, the CDR3 is TGTGCCTGGCATTCCCCCTCCCAGGGATACCCATACTACGAGCAGTACTTC. Drawing the rest from reference TRBV30 and TRBJ2-7, the complete variable domain is SQTIHQWPATLVQPVGSPLSLECTVEGTSNPNLYWYRQAAGRGLQLLFYSVGIGQISSEVPQNLSASRPQDRQFILSSKKLLLSDSGFYLCAWHSPSQGYPYYEQYFGPGTRLTVT.

The CDR3 protein is CASSLGEGTSSLHF. Here the CDR3 DNA reads TGTGCCAGCAGCTTAGGGGAGGGTACCAGCTCCCTCCACTTT. The chain is built from TRBV7-2 and TRBJ1-6; no firm D call. The germline CDR1 and CDR2 sequences are SGHTA and FQGNSA. V lost 1 base, J lost 14 bases, and 15 bases lay in between. There are 14 residues in the CDR3.

This chain uses TRBV9 with TRBJ2-5; 10 bases match TRBD1. Unmatched junction bases numbered 8, after V lost 4 bases and J lost 5 bases. In germline, CDR1 is SGDLS, CDR2 YYNGEE. The CDR3 has 15 residues. CDR3 nucleotide sequence: TGTGCCAGCAGCCCAACCCCGGGACAGGGGGAGACCCAGTACTTC. Protein sequence: CASSPTPGQGETQYF. Using reference TRBV9 and TRBJ2-5 for the parts outside the CDR3, the full variable domain is DSGVTQTPKHLITATGQRVTLRCSPRSGDLSVYWYQQSLDQGLQFLIQYYNGEERAKGNILERFSAQQFPDLHSELNLSSLELGDSALYFCASSPTPGQGETQYFGPGTRLLVL.

V usage is TRBV7-8 and J usage is TRBJ1-5; the match to TRBD1 covers 7 bases. Germline V lookup: CDR1 SGHVS, CDR2 FQNEAQ. The CDR3 covers 14 residues. V trimming: 4 bases; J trimming: 6 bases; junction bases outside the gene matches: 6. The CDR3 DNA reads TGTGCCAGCAGCTGGAGAACAGGGGCTCAGCCCCAGCATTTT. As protein: CASSWRTGAQPQHF.

This chain connects TRBV2 to TRBJ2-7; D unresolved. Germline V lookup: CDR1 SNHLY, CDR2 FYNNEI. Trimming left V 2 bases short and J 0 bases short, with 8 bases between. There are 14 residues in the CDR3. The DNA for the CDR3 is TGTGCCAGCAGTGAACGGGTCAACTCCTACGAGCAGTACTTC. Protein sequence: CASSERVNSYEQYF.

The chain joins TRBV19 to TRBJ2-7; TRBD1 matches at 11 bases. Germline V CDR1 and CDR2: LNHDA, SQIVND (reference sequence). The junction had 2 bases not matched to a gene; V was cut back by 3 bases and J by 1 base. The CDR3 totals 15 residues. CDR3 DNA sequence: TGTGCCAGTAGTATGGACAGGGGGCTTTCCTACGAGCAGTACTTC. Amino acids: CASSMDRGLSYEQYF.

Only one count was recorded for this clone. The chain recombines TRBV4-1 with TRBJ1-5; 11 bases map to TRBD1. Germline CDR1 and CDR2: MGHRA and YSYEKL. The trim removed 0 bases at V and 10 bases at J, leaving 20 bases unmatched. The CDR3 runs 20 residues. DNA for the CDR3: TGCGCCAGCAGCCAAGATGAATCCCGCGTTGGACAGGGGGCCTTCGATCCCCAGCATTTT. The encoded protein is CASSQDESRVGQGAFDPQHF.

The chain is built from TRBV2 and TRBJ1-1, with unresolved D. The CDR3 is made up of 13 amino acids. V lost 5 bases and J lost 0, with 7 bases in between. Germline CDR1 is SNHLY and CDR2 is FYNNEI. This CDR3 reads CASSREMNTEAFF. CDR3 DNA: TGTGCCAGCAGTAGAGAGATGAACACTGAAGCTTTCTTT.

The chain has TRBV9 and TRBJ1-6; D ambiguous. This CDR3 contains 15 residues. Deletions cut 4 bases from V and 7 bases from J, with 15 bases between. CDR1 is SGDLS and CDR2 is YYNGEE in the germline V gene. The CDR3 sequence: CASSILPDGNSPLHF. The CDR3 DNA is TGTGCCAGCAGCATCTTACCTGACGGGAATTCACCCCTCCACTTT.

This sequence joins TRBV5-1 and TRBJ1-2; TRBD1 aligns across 7 bases. Germline CDR1 SGHRS, CDR2 YFSETQ. CDR3 length equals 14 residues. V lost 4 bases to trimming and J lost 7 bases; unmatched junction nucleotides: 10. The CDR3 is CASSPGQASSGYTF. The CDR3 DNA reads TGCGCCAGCAGCCCTGGACAGGCGAGTAGTGGCTACACCTTC.

The rearrangement joins TRBV11-2 to TRBJ2-2, with D maybe TRBD2 (5 bases). Germline loops: CDR1 SGHAT, CDR2 FQNNGV. The CDR3 has 15 amino acids. Trimming cost V 5 bases and J 4 bases, with 14 bases left between them. In DNA form, the CDR3 reads TGTGCCAGCAGCCCCGCCGGGGTGGGCACCGGGGAGCTGTTTTTT. Translated, it gives CASSPAGVGTGELFF.

This clone was observed a handful of times. The chain joins TRBV4-3 to TRBJ1-5; TRBD1 agrees at 8 bases. V trimming: 3 bases; J trimming: 3 bases; junction bases outside the gene matches: 7. The germline CDR1 and CDR2 sequences are LGHNA and YSLEER. The CDR3 consists of 16 residues. CDR3 loop: CASSQSHRGTNQPQHF. The CDR3 DNA follows: TGCGCCAGCAGCCAGTCGCACAGGGGGACCAATCAGCCCCAGCATTTT.

The chain carries TRBV19 and TRBJ2-1, with D uncertain. The CDR3 extends over 13 amino acids. Trimming removed 5 bases at V and 4 bases at J, with 9 bases between. The V gene's germline CDR1 is LNHDA and CDR2 SQIVND (reference sequence). The CDR3 loop reads CASSYSLYNEQFF. Here the CDR3 DNA reads TGTGCCAGTAGTTACAGCCTTTACAATGAGCAGTTCTTC.

The V gene is TRBV6-6, the J gene TRBJ2-1; the match to TRBD1 covers 7 bases. Germline V gene lookup returns CDR1 MNHNY and CDR2 SVGAGI (reference sequence). The CDR3 is 11 residues long. V shed 5 bases, J shed 10 bases, and the junction held 2 bases outside the gene matches. DNA of the CDR3: TGTGCCAGCAGTCAACAGGGGGAGCAGTTCTTC. Its translation: CASSQQGEQFF.

This rearrangement joins TRBV4-2 to TRBJ1-1, with 9 bases fitting TRBD1. Germline V lookup: CDR1 LGHNA, CDR2 YNFKEQ. J gave up 3 bases and V 1 base, and 15 bases lay outside the gene matches. The CDR3 totals 19 residues. CDR3 protein: CASSQAERYRGRRDTEAFF. The CDR3 coding sequence is TGTGCCAGCAGCCAAGCTGAACGCTACAGGGGGCGCCGGGACACTGAAGCTTTCTTT.

The chain employs TRBV11-2 and TRBJ2-7; no clear D gene. This CDR3 is 16 amino acids long. Trimming pared 5 bases from V and 1 base from J, leaving 18 bases between. Germline CDR1 SGHAT, CDR2 FQNNGV. CDR3 amino acids: CASSPTLRVNSYEQYF. CDR3 DNA sequence: TGTGCCAGCAGCCCTACGCTCCGGGTCAATTCCTACGAGCAGTACTTC.